This T cell receptor beta chain was sequenced for a study of T cells in Graves' hyperthyroidism and ophthalmopathy. In this sample, this clonotype turned up many times. The germline V and J ends were trimmed by 3 bases and 0 bases, with 15 bases remaining between them. The CDR3 has 17 amino acids. TCR beta CDR3 sequences were amplified from RNA transcripts. A set of HTBI primers served as the primers for a first-round RT-PCR of the TCR CDR3. One entry per CDR3 protein results from TCRdb running MiXCR on the multiplex PCR reads. There are about 740,000 distinct CDR3 sequences in the sample; around 15% occur only once, and roughly 10% lies in the top ten.

The specimen sequenced was blood. The TCR comes from a woman between 18 and 30 years old with Graves' hyperthyroidism. The genes are TRBV12-3 or TRBV12-4 and TRBJ1-3, with D possibly being TRBD1 (5 bases). The CDR3 DNA reads TGTGCCAGCAGTTTGTGGGGCTCCGGTACCTCTGGAAACACCATATATTTT. Protein product: CASSLWGSGTSGNTIYF.